This T cell receptor (beta chain) was sequenced during a study of shared clonotypes between healthy human individuals. Study-wide points: For naive CD4 cells, roughly 5% of clonotypes were shared across a handful of donors.

This clone came up once. The target antigen is unknown. This table comes from immunoSEQ multiplex PCR, and its TCRdb copy is limited to in-frame clones, with some not included. The sample includes 730,000 or so clones, around 72% of them seen just once. The sequencing input was memory CD4+ T cells sorted from blood. Subset defined: CD45RA-negative fraction. The clonotype originates from a woman in her twenties or thirties in good health.

CDR3 nucleotide sequence: TGTGCCAGCAGTTCTAATAAGGGCCCCAATCAGCCCCAGCATTTT. Encoded protein: CASSSNKGPNQPQHF. The chain carries TRBV6-5 and TRBJ1-5; D remains ambiguous. Germline V CDR1 and CDR2: MNHEY, SVGAGI. The CDR3 is made up of 15 amino acids. Trimming took off 4 bases at V and 3 bases at J, with 13 bases between the two ends.